The sequence of this T cell receptor beta chain was determined in a study of regulatory T cells in long-lasting Graves disease. J gave up 11 bases and V 7 bases, and 9 bases lay outside the gene matches. The CDR3 is 13 amino acids. The V gene's germline CDR1 is MDHEN and CDR2 SYDVKM. This clonotype showed up many times. Time point: newly diagnosed GD, antithyroid drugs for less than 3 months. The TCR library was made from RNA that had been extracted from PBMCs in TRIzol. Libraries of TCR beta came from iRepertoire HTBI primers plus Arm-PCR of CDR3 regions. TCRdb reanalysed the multiplex PCR reads using MiXCR and keeps one entry per CDR3 protein. The data contain roughly 320,000 distinct CDR3 sequences, roughly a sixth of them seen just once; the ten biggest clones take up approximately 30%. This sample also appeared in a second study, on T cells in Graves' hyperthyroidism and ophthalmopathy.

The source of this sequence is a man aged 35 to 55 with Graves disease. V is TRBV28 and J is TRBJ1-5; 9 positions match TRBD1. Sequenced material: peripheral blood mononuclear cells (PBMCs), taken at new diagnosis, from a patient treated with antithyroid drugs. CDR3 nucleotides: TGTGCCAGCACGACAGGGGGACTTCTGGCCCAGCATTTT. It translates to CASTTGGLLAQHF. The entire variable domain, with the rest obtained from reference TRBV28 and TRBJ1-5, is as follows: DVKVTQSSRYLVKRTGEKVFLECVQDMDHENMFWYRQDPGLGLRLIYFSYDVKMKEKGDIPEGYSVSREKKERFSLILESASTNQTSMYLCASTTGGLLAQHFGDGTRLSIL.